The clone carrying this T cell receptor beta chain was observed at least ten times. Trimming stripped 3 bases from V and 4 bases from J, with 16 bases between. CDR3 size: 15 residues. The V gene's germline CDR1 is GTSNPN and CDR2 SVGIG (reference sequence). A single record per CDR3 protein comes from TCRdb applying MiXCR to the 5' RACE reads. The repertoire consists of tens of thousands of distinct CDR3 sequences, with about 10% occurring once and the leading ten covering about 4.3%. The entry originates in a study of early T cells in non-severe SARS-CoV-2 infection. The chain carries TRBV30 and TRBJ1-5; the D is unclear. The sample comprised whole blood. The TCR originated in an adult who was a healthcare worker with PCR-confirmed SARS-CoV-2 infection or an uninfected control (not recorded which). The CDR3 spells CAWSIGPVVNQPQHF. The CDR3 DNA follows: TGTGCCTGGAGCATTGGGCCGGTTGTGAATCAGCCCCAGCATTTT.